These 16 T cell receptor beta chains came from one sample sequenced in a study of blood T cell repertoires in COVID-19. This table comes from immunoSEQ multiplex PCR, and its TCRdb copy is limited to in-frame clones, with some not included. The table shows roughly 330,000 clones, with around 88% occurring only once. The material sequenced was peripheral blood. All receptors derive from a woman aged 45-65 years with acute or convalescent COVID-19.

This clone was recorded once. The V call is TRBV11-2, the J call TRBJ2-5, with TRBD2 identical over 7 bases. Per the germline V gene, CDR1 is SGHAT and CDR2 is FQNNGV. CDR3 length equals 14 residues. V lost 7 bases and J lost 1; bases outside the gene matches: 6. The CDR3 spells CASTRGTTQETQYF. For the CDR3, the DNA is TGTGCCAGCACCCGTGGGACTACCCAAGAGACCCAGTACTTC. Drawing the rest from reference TRBV11-2 and TRBJ2-5, the complete variable domain is EAGVAQSPRYKIIEKRQSVAFWCNPISGHATLYWYQQILGQGPKLLIQFQNNGVVDDSQLPKDRFSAERLKGVDSTLKIQPAKLEDSAVYLCASTRGTTQETQYFGPGTRLLVL.

The rearrangement uses TRBV5-1 and TRBJ2-2, with D perhaps matching TRBD2 (6 bases). CDR3 length: 15 residues. CDR1 is SGHRS and CDR2 is YFSETQ in the germline V gene. Trimming cost V 2 bases and J 0 bases, with 8 bases left between them. The CDR3 is CASSLIAANTGELFF. CDR3 coding DNA: TGCGCCAGCAGCTTAATAGCGGCGAACACCGGGGAGCTGTTTTTT.

The rearrangement uses TRBV3-1 (or the pseudogene TRBV3-2) and TRBJ2-5, with 8 bases that match TRBD2. The germline V gene has CDR1 LGHDT and CDR2 YNNKEL (reference sequence). The CDR3 spans 14 residues. Trimming cost V 3 bases and J 1 base; bases outside gene matches: 1. CDR3 nucleotides: TGTGCCAGCAGCCACCTAGCGGGCCAAGAGACCCAGTACTTC. Its protein product is CASSHLAGQETQYF.

For the CDR3, the DNA is TGTGCCAGCAGTTCTGAGACAGGGTCCCGCGAGCAGTACTTC. Its protein product is CASSSETGSREQYF. The chain has TRBV6-6 and TRBJ2-7; 7 bases are shared with TRBD1. V was clipped by 4 bases and J by 6 bases; unmatched bases: 9. Germline V gene sequence: CDR1 MNHNY, CDR2 SVGAGI (reference sequence). The length of the CDR3 is 14 residues.

The chain recombines TRBV6-1 with TRBJ1-2, with D perhaps TRBD1 (5 bases). Trimming took off 2 bases at V and 8 bases at J, with 15 bases between the two ends. CDR1 is MNHNS, CDR2 SASEGT, per germline. The CDR3 totals 14 residues. CDR3 DNA sequence: TGTGCCAGCAGTGAATGGGGGGAGGGGTACGGCTACACCTTC. This sequence encodes CASSEWGEGYGYTF.

This chain connects TRBV7-4 to TRBJ2-3; 9 bases are a match to TRBD1. After removal of 6 bases from V and 6 bases from J, the junction contained 10 bases not matched to a gene. The germline gives CDR1 SGHVT, CDR2 SQSDAQ. The CDR3 is made up of 15 amino acids. The CDR3 DNA sequence: TGTGCCAGCAGTTTTTCCGGGACAGGGAAGGATACGCAGTATTTT. Its protein product is CASSFSGTGKDTQYF.

J is TRBJ1-1 and V is TRBV6-5; TRBD1 is a possible D gene (6 bases). CDR1 is MNHEY and CDR2 is SVGAGI in the germline V gene. Between the trimmed V and J ends, which lost 4 bases and 1 base, there was a span of 13 bases. The CDR3 length is 15 residues. CDR3 DNA: TGTGCCAGCAGTTTGTCGGGGGGACAGAACACTGAAGCTTTCTTT. This translates into CASSLSGGQNTEAFF.

The chain carries TRBV18 and TRBJ1-1; maybe TRBD1 (6 bases). The CDR3 spans 16 residues. V was clipped by 5 bases and J by 4 bases, with 20 bases between them. Germline V lookup: CDR1 KGHSH, CDR2 LQKENI. The CDR3 coding sequence is TGTGCCAGCTCATCGCGCCGGACAGTTTCGAGCACTGAAGCTTTCTTT. As protein: CASSSRRTVSSTEAFF.

The rearrangement uses TRBV18 and TRBJ2-7, with 16 bases matching TRBD2. Germline trimming cut 0 bases from V and 1 base from J; bases unmatched to any gene: 0. This CDR3 contains 17 residues. CDR1 KGHSH and CDR2 LQKENI come from the germline V gene. CDR3 in DNA: TGTGCCAGCTCACCACCGGGACTAGCGGGAGGGTCCTACGAGCAGTACTTC. Translating gives CASSPPGLAGGSYEQYF.

This rearrangement joins TRBV7-3 to TRBJ2-2, with D possibly matching TRBD1 (6 bases). Germline-derived CDR1 and CDR2 are SGHTA and FQGTGA. CDR3 length: 16 amino acids. V lost 5 bases and J lost 4, with 17 bases in between. The CDR3 bases are TGTGCCAGCAGCCCCCCAGGGGCCCCTTCCACCGGGGAGCTGTTTTTT. As protein: CASSPPGAPSTGELFF.

This clone was detected only once. V and J are TRBV9 and TRBJ1-4, with D perhaps matching TRBD1 (5 bases). The CDR3 extends over 15 amino acids. Germline CDR1 is SGDLS and CDR2 is YYNGEE. V was clipped by 2 bases and J by 7 bases, with 15 bases between them. This CDR3 reads CASSVQDGASEKLFF. In DNA form, the CDR3 reads TGTGCCAGCAGCGTTCAAGATGGGGCGAGTGAAAAACTGTTTTTT.

The chain links TRBV18 to TRBJ1-1; D is unresolved. Germline V CDR1 and CDR2: KGHSH, LQKENI. The CDR3 loop spans 12 amino acids. V was pared by 3 bases and J by 6 bases, with 8 bases between. The CDR3 reads CASSPTVSEAFF. CDR3 nucleotides: TGTGCCAGCTCACCCACAGTCTCTGAAGCTTTCTTT.

This chain connects TRBV7-3 to TRBJ2-3, with 13 bases lining up with TRBD2. Germline lookup yields CDR1 SGHTA and CDR2 FQGTGA. The CDR3 totals 15 residues. After removal of 5 bases from V and 2 bases from J, the junction contained 1 base not matched to a gene. Here the CDR3 reads CASSTSGRATDTQYF. In DNA form, the CDR3 reads TGTGCCAGCAGCACTAGCGGGAGGGCCACAGATACGCAGTATTTT.

The chain employs TRBV30 and TRBJ2-3; D is possibly TRBD1 (5 bases). From germline, CDR1 is GTSNPN and CDR2 SVGIG (reference sequence). With 3 bases removed from V and 3 bases from J, the gap between germline ends came to 10 bases. There are 13 residues in the CDR3. The CDR3 protein is CAWRQGWTDTQYF. DNA for the CDR3: TGTGCCTGGAGGCAGGGCTGGACAGATACGCAGTATTTT.

The table lists this clone with a count of one. The V gene is TRBV12-3 or TRBV12-4, the J gene TRBJ2-5; D unresolved. The CDR3 length is 12 residues. The V gene lost 5 bases and the J gene lost 1 base, with 5 bases spanning the gap. The CDR3 region has the DNA TGTGCCAGCAGTGAGCCCCAAGAGACCCAGTACTTC. Its translation is CASSEPQETQYF.

A remark on this clone: This same CDR3 is encoded by further DNA sequences in the sample. This chain uses TRBV5-1 with TRBJ1-2; TRBD1 matches at 7 bases. Trimming took 0 bases from V and 4 from J; bases not matched to a gene: 3. The CDR3 has 14 residues. Germline V gene data show CDR1 as SGHRS and CDR2 as YFSETQ. DNA of the CDR3: TGCGCCAGCAGCTTGGTTCCAGGGGGCTATGGCTACACCTTC. This sequence encodes CASSLVPGGYGYTF.